The 10 T cell receptor beta chains below all came from one sample that was sequenced in a study of control samples from healthy donors and cancer patients. Measured with immunoSEQ multiplex PCR; TCRdb has only the in-frame clones, and not every one. The sample records more than 150,000 clones, about 93% being singletons. Sequencing used blood. The receptors here all came from a man aged 18 to 30 in good health.

The gene calls are TRBV6-5 and TRBJ1-5, with 9 bases lining up with TRBD1. The CDR3 has 14 residues. CDR1 and CDR2 (germline): MNHEY, SVGAGI. The J segment lost 6 bases and the V segment lost 5 bases, leaving 5 bases of the junction unmatched. DNA of the CDR3: TGTGCCAGCAGTCCTCGGGACAGGGCTCAGCCCCAGCATTTT. Its protein product is CASSPRDRAQPQHF.

This sequence joins TRBV24-1 and TRBJ2-2; 7 nucleotides align to TRBD1. With 6 bases clipped from V and 4 bases from J, the junction kept 4 bases outside the gene matches. The length of the CDR3 is 14 residues. Germline V gene sequence: CDR1 KGHDR, CDR2 SFDVKD. The CDR3 DNA reads TGTGCCACCAGTCTTACAGGGGCCACCGGGGAGCTGTTTTTT. Amino acid sequence: CATSLTGATGELFF.

The chain joins TRBV19 to TRBJ2-3; 8 bases agree with TRBD1. The CDR3 is 13 amino acids. The junction had 6 bases not matched to a gene; V was cut back by 9 bases and J by 4 bases. Looked up from germline, CDR1 is LNHDA and CDR2 is SQIVND (reference sequence). The chain's CDR3 is CASRPTGADTQYF. CDR3 in DNA: TGTGCCAGCCGACCGACAGGGGCAGATACGCAGTATTTT.

The chain uses TRBV11-2 and TRBJ1-6; D is ambiguous. CDR3 length: 16 amino acids. The ends were cut back, 6 bases at V and 7 bases at J, with 19 bases in the middle. Germline V gene lookup returns CDR1 SGHAT and CDR2 FQNNGV. The DNA for the CDR3 is TGTGCCAGCAGTTCTATTAGCGGATGGGGAAATTCACCCCTCCACTTT. The encoded protein is CASSSISGWGNSPLHF.

The rearrangement uses TRBV6-5 and TRBJ1-6; 9 positions agree with TRBD1. V shed 7 bases, J shed 6 bases, and the junction held 4 bases outside the gene matches. The germline V gene has CDR1 MNHEY and CDR2 SVGAGI. This CDR3 spans 14 amino acids. CDR3 nucleotide sequence: TGTGCCAGCACCCCGGGACAGGGTAATTCACCCCTCCACTTT. This translates into CASTPGQGNSPLHF.

Written as DNA, the CDR3 is TGCGCCAGCAGCTCTCAGGGGAACGGGGAGCTGTTTTTT. Translation gives CASSSQGNGELFF. This chain links TRBV10-1 with TRBJ2-2; TRBD1 might be the D (6 bases). Germline V CDR1 and CDR2: WNHNN, SYGVQD (reference sequence). The CDR3 covers 13 residues. V lost 6 bases and J 7 bases, leaving 12 bases between the germline ends.

This chain connects TRBV21-1 to TRBJ1-2; whether TRBD1, the table's D call, matches the DNA was not checked. TRBV21-1 counts as a pseudogene. This CDR3 has 15 amino acids. CDR3 region: CASSNRRRDDYGYTF. The DNA for the CDR3 is TGTGCCAGCAGCAACCGCCGCAGGGATGACTATGGCTACACCTTC.

The chain is built from TRBV15 and TRBJ1-2; D might be TRBD1 (5 bases). This CDR3 spans 14 amino acids. Germline V gives CDR1 LNHNV, CDR2 YYDKDF (reference sequence). V was clipped by 3 bases and J by 0 bases, with 8 bases between them. The CDR3 loop is CATSSRGPNYGYTF. Written as DNA, the CDR3 is TGTGCCACCAGCAGTAGGGGACCTAACTATGGCTACACCTTC. The full variable domain, rest sourced from reference TRBV15 and TRBJ1-2, is DAMVIQNPRYQVTQFGKPVTLSCSQTLNHNVMYWYQQKSSQAPKLLFHYYDKDFNNEADTPDNFQSRRPNTSFCFLDIRSPGLGDTAMYLCATSSRGPNYGYTFGSGTRLTVV.

The table lists this clone with a count of one. This chain links TRBV11-2 with TRBJ1-2; 9 bases are a match to TRBD1. Germline CDR1 SGHAT, CDR2 FQNNGV. The CDR3 spans 16 residues. The V segment lost 5 bases and the J segment 8 bases; nucleotides outside the gene matches: 15. The CDR3 bases are TGTGCCAGCAGCCTTACCCTGACAGGGGGTTCAAACGGCTACACCTTC. It translates to CASSLTLTGGSNGYTF.

This clone was observed once. This sequence joins TRBV4-1 and TRBJ1-1, with 10 bases matching TRBD1. With V trimmed by 11 bases and J by 0 bases, 6 bases remained unmatched. CDR3 length: 14 residues. From germline, CDR1 is MGHRA and CDR2 YSYEKL. The CDR3 reads CASRQGAMNTEAFF. The CDR3 nucleotides read TGCGCCTCCCGACAGGGGGCAATGAACACTGAAGCTTTCTTT.